This T cell receptor (beta chain) originates from a study of blood T cell repertoires in COVID-19. At the level of the study: Italy, Spain and the United States were the sources of the convalescent and acute COVID-19 samples. The analysed material was cDNA or gDNA that came from T cells, B-cell-depleted T cells, or PBMCs.

The protocol was immunoSEQ multiplex PCR, while the TCRdb copy is restricted to in-frame clones and leaves out a portion. The data show around 200,000 clones, with 75% to 90% seen just once and roughly 6.7% held by the top ten. Germline loops: CDR1 GTSNPN, CDR2 SVGIG (reference sequence). Germline trimming cut 5 bases from V and 12 bases from J; bases unmatched to any gene: 4. CDR3 length equals 10 residues. The chain combines TRBV30 with TRBJ2-7; TRBD1 matches 10 bases. Material: peripheral blood. This receptor was identified in a man aged 40-50 years with acute or convalescent COVID-19. The CDR3 loop is CAWGGQGLYF. CDR3 sequence (DNA): TGTGCCTGGGGGGGACAGGGGCTGTACTTC.